These 7 T cell receptor beta chains came from one sample sequenced in a study of blood T cell repertoires in COVID-19. Some clones are missing from TCRdb's copy, which holds only in-frame ones; the method was immunoSEQ multiplex PCR. Counted here are roughly 260,000 clones, 86% occurring once; the ten biggest clones make up about 10%. Sequencing was performed on peripheral blood. Receptor source: a man between 40 and 49 years old who had recovered from COVID-19.

V gene TRBV6-2 or TRBV6-3 combines with J gene TRBJ2-1; 12 bases align to TRBD2. The J segment lost 4 bases and the V segment lost 2 bases, leaving 0 bases of the junction unmatched. Germline loops: CDR1 MNHEY, CDR2 SVGEGT. The CDR3 has 15 residues. CDR3 nucleotides: TGTGCCAGCAGTTACGGACTAGCGGGGTACAATGAGCAGTTCTTC. It encodes CASSYGLAGYNEQFF.

This clone has only a few counts. This rearrangement joins TRBV12-5 to TRBJ2-1; 7 bases line up with TRBD1. V shed 1 base, J shed 4 bases, and the junction held 13 bases outside the gene matches. The germline V gene encodes CDR1 LGHNT and CDR2 FRNRAP. This CDR3 comprises 18 residues. CDR3 protein: CASGLARGDRETYNEQFF. For the CDR3, the DNA is TGTGCTAGTGGTTTGGCCCGAGGCGACAGGGAAACATACAATGAGCAGTTCTTC.

This chain joins TRBV7-8 and TRBJ2-7; 12 positions match TRBD2. Germline loops: CDR1 SGHVS, CDR2 FQNEAQ. Trimming removed 0 bases from V and 3 bases from J; junction bases left unmatched: 9. The CDR3 totals 18 residues. The CDR3 region has the DNA TGTGCCAGCAGCTTAGCGCAGTCTAGCGGGGGGGTAGGCTACGAGCAGTACTTC. Translating it yields CASSLAQSSGGVGYEQYF.

This chain's CDR3 is CASSVGVADDYEQYF. CDR3 nucleotide sequence: TGTGCCAGCAGCGTAGGGGTAGCAGATGACTACGAGCAGTACTTC. The chain has TRBV9 and TRBJ2-7; unclear D gene. The CDR3 loop spans 15 amino acids. Trimming cost V 0 bases and J 3 bases, with 13 bases left between them. Germline assignment: CDR1 SGDLS and CDR2 YYNGEE.

This chain links TRBV9 with TRBJ2-3, with D maybe TRBD2 (5 bases). The CDR3 loop spans 18 amino acids. The germline CDR1 and CDR2 sequences are SGDLS and YYNGEE. The V end lost 4 bases, the J end lost 0 bases, and 21 bases lay between the germline ends. The CDR3 bases are TGTGCCAGCAGCCTTGGCGGGTGGAGCATAACTAGCACAGATACGCAGTATTTT. Protein product: CASSLGGWSITSTDTQYF. Based on the CDR3 plus reference TRBV9 and TRBJ2-3, the full variable domain is DSGVTQTPKHLITATGQRVTLRCSPRSGDLSVYWYQQSLDQGLQFLIQYYNGEERAKGNILERFSAQQFPDLHSELNLSSLELGDSALYFCASSLGGWSITSTDTQYFGPGTRLTVL.

This rearrangement joins TRBV5-1 to TRBJ2-7, with a tentative D call TRBD1 (6 bases). Germline V gives CDR1 SGHRS, CDR2 YFSETQ. With 0 bases removed from V and 3 bases from J, the gap between germline ends came to 16 bases. The length of the CDR3 is 16 residues. The CDR3 region has the DNA TGCGCCAGCAGCTTGGCCCCCGCAGGGGACGTCTACGAGCAGTACTTC. Translating it yields CASSLAPAGDVYEQYF. The whole variable domain, remainder taken from reference TRBV5-1 and TRBJ2-7, is KAGVTQTPRYLIKTRGQQVTLSCSPISGHRSVSWYQQTPGQGLQFLFEYFSETQRNKGNFPGRFSGRQFSNSRSEMNVSTLELGDSALYLCASSLAPAGDVYEQYFGPGTRLTVT.

CDR3 sequence reads: CASSHVDRGVYYGYTF. The CDR3 DNA is TGTGCCAGCAGCCACGTGGACAGGGGTGTCTACTATGGCTACACCTTC. The chain employs TRBV14 and TRBJ1-2; TRBD1 matches 9 bases. The J segment lost 3 bases and the V segment lost 3 bases, leaving 8 bases of the junction unmatched. This CDR3 has 16 residues. CDR1 SGHDN and CDR2 FVKESK come from the germline V gene.